This entry lists 10 T cell receptor beta chains sequenced from one sample in a study of T cells in women clearing cervical HPV infection. Clones were read by immunoSEQ multiplex PCR, and TCRdb kept only the in-frame ones, dropping some. The table for this sample gives about 40,000 clones. Sequencing input: blood buffy coat. The receptors here all came from a woman between 18 and 70 years old with a cervical HPV16 infection that either progressed to CIN3+ or cleared (not recorded which).

A note on this clone: The observed sequence ends 3 residues before the CDR3 terminus, with the missing tail filled in from the germline J gene. The genes are TRBV7-6 and TRBJ2-6; the match to TRBD1 covers 7 bases. V gave up 1 base and J gave up 3 bases; unmatched junction bases: 9. The CDR3 is 18 residues long. Per germline, CDR1 SGHVS and CDR2 FNYEAQ. The CDR3 region is CASSLVTGQTNGANVLTF. The DNA read from the CDR3 is TGTGCCAGCAGCTTAGTAACGGGACAGACTAATGGGGCCAACGTC. Combining the CDR3 with reference TRBV7-6 and TRBJ2-6 gives the whole variable domain GAGVSQSPRYKVTKRGQDVALRCDPISGHVSLYWYRQALGQGPEFLTYFNYEAQQDKSGLPNDRFSAERPEGSISTLTIQRTEQRDSAMYRCASSLVTGQTNGANVLTFGAGSRLTVL.

The CDR3 here is CASSSTDTDTQYF. Partial CDR3 DNA: TGTGCCAGCAGCTCAACAGACACAGATACG. The rearrangement joins TRBV7-9 to TRBJ2-3; D not certain. The read terminates 3 residues ahead of where the CDR3 ends, so the germline J gene completes it. V was clipped by 4 bases and J by 2 bases, with 7 bases between them. The CDR3 is 13 residues long. Germline CDR1 is SEHNR and CDR2 is FQNEAQ (reference sequence).

Worth noting for this clone: The read comes to an end 3 residues before the CDR3 does, leaving the germline J gene to fill in the end. The chain links TRBV29-1 to TRBJ2-7; D ambiguous. The germline CDR1 and CDR2 sequences are SQVTM and ANQGSEA. There are 14 residues in the CDR3. The V end lost 4 bases, the J end lost 0 bases, and 13 bases lay between the germline ends. CDR3 sequence: CSVVVRSSSYEQYF. Partial CDR3 DNA: TGCAGCGTTGTGGTGCGGTCGAGCTCCTACGAG.

The CDR3 is CASSTGTGWSNEQFF. The sequenced part of the CDR3 DNA is TGCGCCAGCAGCACCGGGACAGGGTGGTCCAATGAG. The chain joins TRBV5-1 to TRBJ2-1; 9 bases map to TRBD1. The DNA ends 3 residues before the CDR3 does, and the rest of the CDR3 is filled in from the germline J gene. J lost 6 bases, V lost 4 bases, and 8 bases had no gene match. CDR1 is SGHRS and CDR2 is YFSETQ in the germline V gene. The CDR3 is 15 amino acids. The variable domain in full, completed from reference TRBV5-1 and TRBJ2-1, reads KAGVTQTPRYLIKTRGQQVTLSCSPISGHRSVSWYQQTPGQGLQFLFEYFSETQRNKGNFPGRFSGRQFSNSRSEMNVSTLELGDSALYLCASSTGTGWSNEQFFGPGTRLTVL.

This clone counts as medium-sized (0.01 to 0.1%) by frequency. The read falls 3 residues short of the CDR3 end, and the missing part is taken from the germline J gene. This rearrangement joins TRBV18 to TRBJ2-7; 7 nucleotides align to TRBD1. This CDR3 region has 17 residues. V gave up 4 bases and J gave up 2 bases; unmatched junction bases: 14. Germline V gene lookup returns CDR1 KGHSH and CDR2 LQKENI. The sequenced part of the CDR3 DNA is TGTGCCAGCTCACAAACCCTCCCGGGACAGTCGACCTACGAG. Its translation is CASSQTLPGQSTYE. The CDR3 in its entirety is CASSQTLPGQSTYEQYF.

On this clone: The read finishes 3 residues shy of the CDR3 end, and the germline J gene is used to complete it. This chain links TRBV10-3 with TRBJ2-7, with 9 nucleotides matching TRBD1. Looked up from germline, CDR1 is ENHRY and CDR2 is SYGVKD. The junction had 7 bases not matched to a gene; V was cut back by 11 bases and J by 2 bases. The CDR3 is 13 amino acids. CDR3 bases read: TGTGCCCAATGGACAGGGGCCCCCTACGAG. Encoded protein: CAQWTGAPYE. The complete CDR3 protein is CAQWTGAPYEQYF.

With respect to this clone: Read coverage stops 3 residues before the CDR3 terminus; the germline J gene supplies the remainder. The chain links TRBV5-1 to TRBJ1-5, with 7 bases identical to TRBD1. The ends lost 2 bases at V and 6 bases at J; junction bases unmatched: 8. This CDR3 has 15 amino acids. The V gene's germline CDR1 is SGHRS and CDR2 YFSETQ. Partial CDR3 DNA: TGCGCCAGCAGCTTCACAGGGGAGGGAAGTCAGCCC. It specifies CASSFTGEGSQP. The whole CDR3 protein reads CASSFTGEGSQPQHF.

In the case of this clone: The read finishes 3 residues shy of the CDR3 end, and the germline J gene is used to complete it. V gene TRBV29-1 combines with J gene TRBJ2-2, with 10 positions matching TRBD2. Per the germline V gene, CDR1 is SQVTM and CDR2 is ANQGSEA. The CDR3 has 13 amino acids. V lost 6 bases and J lost 7; bases outside the gene matches: 5. The sequenced part of the CDR3 DNA is TGCAGCGTGAGCGGGGGGGCACTCGGGGAG. This translates into CSVSGGALGE. The whole CDR3 is CSVSGGALGELFF.

Note on this clone: The read terminates 3 residues ahead of where the CDR3 ends, so the germline J gene completes it. V is TRBV5-4 and J is TRBJ2-3, with 7 bases identical to TRBD1. Germline lookup yields CDR1 SGHNT and CDR2 YYREEE (reference sequence). The CDR3 is made up of 15 amino acids. V shed 5 bases and J 2 bases; nucleotides not matched to a gene: 8. CDR3 protein: CASRSRQGPTDTQYF. The sequenced CDR3 bases are TGTGCCAGCAGATCCCGACAGGGTCCCACAGATACG.

The CDR3 here is CASSLANEGALGYTF. The covered CDR3 bases are TGTGCCAGCAGCTTAGCGAATGAGGGGGCGCTGGGC. This chain uses TRBV7-9 with TRBJ1-2; 7 positions match TRBD1. The CDR3 extends 3 residues past the end of the read, so its final part is completed from the germline J gene. The CDR3 consists of 15 residues. Germline V lookup: CDR1 SEHNR, CDR2 FQNEAQ (reference sequence).